Detailed here is one TCR beta chain. This entry belongs to a study of immune evolution from preneoplasia to lung adenocarcinoma. Looked up from germline, CDR1 is LNHDA and CDR2 is SQIVND (reference sequence). V lost 5 bases to trimming and J lost 5 bases; unmatched junction nucleotides: 4. The CDR3 loop spans 13 amino acids. Method: immunoSEQ multiplex PCR; TCRdb's copy keeps in-frame clones and lacks some. Counted here are just under 2,500 clones, 84% occurring once; the ten biggest clones make up 5% to 5.5%. V gene TRBV19 combines with J gene TRBJ2-5, with 8 bases fitting TRBD1. This receptor was obtained from a person aged 60 to 80 with invasive lung adenocarcinoma. The sequenced sample was FFPE invasive lung adenocarcinoma tissue. This CDR3 reads CASSPNRGETQYF. DNA of the CDR3: TGTGCCAGTAGTCCCAACAGGGGGGAGACCCAGTACTTC.